These 5 T cell receptor beta chains were all obtained from the same sample, sequenced in a study of blood T cells in healthy people across ages. A second about 7 to 12 cycle PCR used barcoded and J-beta primers. One entry per CDR3 protein results from TCRdb running MiXCR on the 5' RACE reads. The table lists hundreds of thousands of distinct CDR3 sequences, 29% of them singletons. The sequencing sample was made of blood. Source of these receptors: a woman older than 75 in good health.

About this clonotype: Germline is not matched at one junction end, which may reflect a read error. The rearrangement links TRBV5-1 to TRBJ1-2; 9 nucleotides line up with TRBD1. The CDR3 is 15 amino acids. Germline CDR1 is SGHRS and CDR2 is YFSETQ. The CDR3 loop is CVSSPWTGAGYGYTF. CDR3 in DNA: TGCGTCAGCAGCCCCTGGACAGGGGCCGGCTATGGCTACACCTTC. The full variable domain, with the rest looked up from reference TRBV5-1 and TRBJ1-2, is KAGVTQTPRYLIKTRGQQVTLSCSPISGHRSVSWYQQTPGQGLQFLFEYFSETQRNKGNFPGRFSGRQFSNSRSEMNVSTLELGDSALYLCVSSPWTGAGYGYTFGSGTRLTVV.

The rearrangement links TRBV7-2 to TRBJ2-1; a possible D gene is TRBD2 (6 bases). V was cut by 7 bases and J by 11 bases, with 15 bases left in between. The CDR3 is 12 amino acids. Germline V gene data show CDR1 as SGHTA and CDR2 as FQGNSA. CDR3 protein: CASTPDGGKQFF. CDR3 DNA: TGTGCCAGCACGCCCGACGGGGGAAAGCAGTTCTTC.

The CDR3 sequence: CASSAGQVWTNEKLFF. The DNA of the CDR3 is TGTGCCAGCAGCGCGGGACAGGTCTGGACTAATGAAAAACTGTTTTTT. J is TRBJ1-4 and V is TRBV7-2; 8 bases match TRBD1. The germline V gene encodes CDR1 SGHTA and CDR2 FQGNSA. Trimming removed 5 bases from V and 2 bases from J; junction bases left unmatched: 7. There are 16 residues in the CDR3.

With respect to this clonotype: This may be a read error, as it is one base from a much larger clone. This sequence joins TRBV20-1 and TRBJ2-5; TRBD2 might be the D (5 bases). Germline V gene data show CDR1 as DFQATT and CDR2 as SNEGSKA (reference sequence). The CDR3 has 12 amino acids. The V end was cut by 3 bases, the J end by 9 bases, with 14 bases between. For the CDR3, the DNA is TGCAGTGCTAGGCCCCTAGTGGAGGCCCAGTACTTC. Its translation: CSARPLVEAQYF.

Turning to this clonotype: The missing conserved phenylalanine or tryptophan at the end of this CDR3 makes a read error likely. The chain joins TRBV14 to TRBJ2-2; the D gene is possibly TRBD1 (6 bases). The CDR3 contains 16 residues. Between the trimmed V and J ends, which lost 4 bases and 5 bases, there was a span of 17 bases. Germline CDR1 SGHDN, CDR2 FVKESK. The CDR3: CASSPLGHRGTGELFC. As DNA, the CDR3 is TGTGCCAGCAGCCCTTTGGGACACCGAGGGACCGGGGAGCTGTTTTGT.